This T cell receptor beta chain was obtained from a study of T cells in Graves' hyperthyroidism and ophthalmopathy. Study results and caveats: Ophthalmopathy onset followed model prediction by a median roughly 6.5 months.

Amplification of TCR beta CDR3 regions used RNA as the template. The TCR CDR3 first-round RT-PCR relied on the HTBI primer set. TCRdb reprocessed the multiplex PCR reads with MiXCR, giving one entry per CDR3 protein. In the table there are hundreds of thousands of distinct CDR3 sequences, 12% to 15% of which are singletons. The CDR3 is 13 residues long. The germline V gene has CDR1 SEHNR and CDR2 FQNEAQ (reference sequence). V gave up 3 bases and J gave up 5 bases, with 8 bases separating them. The hyperthyroidism was newly diagnosed and had lasted under 2 months; the patients were aged 18 to 65. Diagnoses used clinical symptoms, serum thyroxine and TRAb, thyroid ultrasound and orbital computed tomography. Turning to this clonotype: Its antigen is currently unknown.

This receptor was taken from a woman under 30 with Graves' hyperthyroidism. Input material: blood. V gene TRBV7-9 combines with J gene TRBJ2-4; D remains ambiguous. The CDR3 loop is CASSFFKENIQYF. The CDR3 DNA follows: TGTGCCAGCAGCTTTTTTAAGGAAAACATTCAGTACTTC. The full variable domain, its missing parts supplied by reference TRBV7-9 and TRBJ2-4, is DTGVSQNPRHKITKRGQNVTFRCDPISEHNRLYWYRQTLGQGPEFLTYFQNEAQLEKSRLLSDRFSAERPKGSFSTLEIQRTEQGDSAMYLCASSFFKENIQYFGAGTRLSVL.